The 14 T cell receptor beta chains presented below share a single source sample, sequenced in a study of control samples from healthy donors and cancer patients. Assay used: immunoSEQ multiplex PCR; TCRdb lists only in-frame clones, some missing. The sample holds about 80,000 clones, around nine tenths seen once. The specimen sequenced was blood. These receptors were taken from a man aged 50 to 59 in good health.

This clone was recorded a few times. This chain joins TRBV19 and TRBJ1-1; D gene uncertain. This CDR3 is 16 amino acids long. The germline gives CDR1 LNHDA, CDR2 SQIVND (reference sequence). V was trimmed by 0 bases and J by 1 base, leaving 12 bases between them. The CDR3 loop reads CASSIDYGRENTEAFF. In nucleotides, the CDR3 is TGTGCCAGTAGTATAGATTACGGACGGGAGAACACTGAAGCTTTCTTT. The full variable domain, its missing parts supplied by reference TRBV19 and TRBJ1-1, is DGGITQSPKYLFRKEGQNVTLSCEQNLNHDAMYWYRQDPGQGLRLIYYSQIVNDFQKGDIAEGYSVSREKKESFPLTVTSAQKNPTAFYLCASSIDYGRENTEAFFGQGTRLTVV.

The CDR3 loop is CASSSSRGRNTEAFF. CDR3 sequence (DNA): TGTGCCAGCAGCTCCTCCAGGGGGAGGAACACTGAAGCTTTCTTT. The genes are TRBV7-2 and TRBJ1-1, with TRBD1 matching over 7 bases. Germline CDR1 and CDR2: SGHTA and FQGNSA. With 4 bases clipped from V and 1 base from J, the junction kept 6 bases outside the gene matches. This CDR3 contains 15 residues.

A single count supports this clone. V gene TRBV7-8 combines with J gene TRBJ1-4; D gene unclear. V lost 5 bases and J lost 5, with 15 bases in between. The CDR3 is 15 amino acids. CDR1 SGHVS and CDR2 FQNEAQ come from the germline V gene. The CDR3 DNA is TGTGCCAGCAGCCCCAACACCGGGAACAATGAAAAACTGTTTTTT. Translated: CASSPNTGNNEKLFF.

This chain links TRBV3-1 (or the pseudogene TRBV3-2) with TRBJ2-7, with D perhaps assigned TRBD1 or TRBD2 (6 bases each). Trimming left V 1 base short and J 10 bases short, with 20 bases between. This CDR3 contains 15 residues. Germline loops: CDR1 LGHDT, CDR2 YNNKEL (reference sequence). CDR3 amino acids: CASSQGDFSGQIQYF. The CDR3 DNA sequence: TGTGCCAGCAGCCAAGGGGATTTTAGCGGACAGATTCAGTACTTC.

This clone was found once. The chain carries TRBV28 and TRBJ1-2, with TRBD1 identical over 7 bases. From germline, CDR1 is MDHEN and CDR2 SYDVKM. The CDR3 has 13 amino acids. With V trimmed by 7 bases and J by 4 bases, 6 bases remained unmatched. CDR3 nucleotides: TGTGCCAGCATCAAACAGGGGACCTATGGCTACACCTTC. Its translation is CASIKQGTYGYTF.

This chain joins TRBV7-6 and TRBJ2-1, with 10 bases lining up with TRBD1. CDR1 is SGHVS, CDR2 FNYEAQ, per germline. The CDR3 is 15 residues long. Losses at the gene ends were 5 bases for V and 3 bases for J; bases not matched to a gene: 4. The DNA for the CDR3 is TGTGCCAGCAGCCAGGGACAGGGGTACTACAATGAGCAGTTCTTC. Its translation is CASSQGQGYYNEQFF. Drawing the rest from reference TRBV7-6 and TRBJ2-1, the complete variable domain is GAGVSQSPRYKVTKRGQDVALRCDPISGHVSLYWYRQALGQGPEFLTYFNYEAQQDKSGLPNDRFSAERPEGSISTLTIQRTEQRDSAMYRCASSQGQGYYNEQFFGPGTRLTVL.

The rearrangement joins TRBV5-1 to TRBJ1-4; no clear D. Germline V CDR1 and CDR2: SGHRS, YFSETQ. The CDR3 sequence is 15 residues long. V lost 2 bases and J lost 5, with 13 bases in between. The CDR3 spells CASSFGGTGNEKLFF. The CDR3 nucleotides read TGCGCCAGCAGCTTCGGAGGCACCGGCAATGAAAAACTGTTTTTT.

As for this clone: The same CDR3 is also encoded by other DNA sequences in this sample. The CDR3 reads CASSLRRGAGANVLTF. The DNA for the CDR3 is TGTGCCAGCAGCTTAAGGCGGGGGGCGGGGGCCAACGTCCTGACTTTC. The chain links TRBV7-3 to TRBJ2-6; 8 bases match TRBD2. Germline CDR1 and CDR2: SGHTA and FQGTGA. V was clipped by 1 base and J by 4 bases; unmatched bases: 3. This CDR3 contains 16 residues.

This clone was detected only a few times. This chain links TRBV28 with TRBJ1-4; tentative D call: TRBD1 (5 bases). V was cut by 5 bases and J by 8 bases, with 12 bases left in between. The CDR3 extends over 13 amino acids. Per germline, CDR1 MDHEN and CDR2 SYDVKM. The CDR3 reads CASSPRDREKLFF. Written as DNA, the CDR3 is TGTGCCAGCAGTCCCAGGGATCGGGAAAAACTGTTTTTT.

As DNA, the CDR3 is TGTGCCAGCAGTTTAACCTCTAATTCACCCCTCCACTTT. This encodes CASSLTSNSPLHF. The V gene is TRBV12-3 or TRBV12-4, the J gene TRBJ1-6; no definite D call. V lost 2 bases, J lost 6 bases, and 5 bases lay in between. The CDR3 is made up of 13 amino acids.

This rearrangement joins TRBV6-1 to TRBJ1-1; the D is unclear. Trimming took off 4 bases at V and 7 bases at J, with 13 bases between the two ends. Germline lookup yields CDR1 MNHNS and CDR2 SASEGT. CDR3 size: 13 residues. The CDR3 protein is CASSGASLNEAFF. DNA of the CDR3: TGTGCCAGCAGTGGAGCGAGTTTAAATGAAGCTTTCTTT.

J is TRBJ1-2 and V is TRBV3-1 (or the pseudogene TRBV3-2); TRBD1 might be the D (5 bases). V was cut by 4 bases and J by 7 bases, with 19 bases left in between. CDR3 length: 15 amino acids. Germline V gene data show CDR1 as LGHDT and CDR2 as YNNKEL (reference sequence). CDR3 loop: CASSPQAGRVSGYTF. For the CDR3, the DNA is TGTGCCAGCAGCCCCCAAGCAGGGAGAGTGAGTGGCTACACCTTC.

V gene TRBV5-5 combines with J gene TRBJ2-5, with D tentatively TRBD1 or TRBD2 (7 bases each). The CDR3 has 16 residues. Germline CDR1 SGHKS, CDR2 YYEKEE (reference sequence). The V end was cut by 4 bases, the J end by 5 bases, with 21 bases between. The CDR3 here is CASSGRGPDSRETQYF. The CDR3 region has the DNA TGTGCCAGCAGCGGGAGGGGGCCGGACAGCCGGGAGACCCAGTACTTC.

The chain combines TRBV14 with TRBJ2-5; 7 positions agree with TRBD1. The CDR3 has 14 residues. CDR1 and CDR2 (germline): SGHDN, FVKESK. Trimming took 2 bases from V and 4 from J; bases not matched to a gene: 4. The CDR3 sequence is CASSQRQGTETQYF. As DNA, the CDR3 is TGTGCCAGCAGCCAACGACAGGGTACAGAGACCCAGTACTTC. Full variable domain (outside the CDR3, taken from reference TRBV14 and TRBJ2-5): EAGVTQFPSHSVIEKGQTVTLRCDPISGHDNLYWYRRVMGKEIKFLLHFVKESKQDESGMPNNRFLAERTGGTYSTLKVQPAELEDSGVYFCASSQRQGTETQYFGPGTRLLVL.